This TCR beta chain was captured in a study of blood T cell repertoires in COVID-19. Study-wide context: The United States, Italy and Spain provided the acute and convalescent COVID-19 samples. T cells, B-cell-depleted T cells, or PBMCs provided the cDNA or gDNA that served as material.

The CDR3 sequence is 14 residues long. Per germline, CDR1 WSHSY and CDR2 SAAADI. The V and J ends lost 6 bases and 1 base respectively, with 9 bases between them. In the original processing: Reference gene primers were amplified, and this amplification served to estimate nucleated cell counts. The method was immunoSEQ multiplex PCR; TCRdb's version includes in-frame clones alone and lacks a portion of them. From that table come the V and J calls and clone size; the DNA was used to work out D and trimming. Of roughly 100,000 clones listed, roughly 85% are singletons. Material: peripheral blood. The TCR originated in a man between 50 and 59 years old with acute or convalescent COVID-19. The chain recombines TRBV10-2 with TRBJ2-2, with no clear D. The CDR3 is CASRLRENTGELFF. CDR3 bases: TGCGCCAGCAGACTACGTGAGAACACCGGGGAGCTGTTTTTT.